Listed below are T cell receptor beta chains from one sample, sequenced in a study of CD8+CD57+ T cells in acquired aplastic anemia. Each CDR3 protein is one row after TCRdb ran MiXCR on the reads. Of 200,000 to 250,000 distinct CDR3 sequences in the sample, around 45% were seen once. The specimen sequenced was sorted CD4+, CD8+, or CD8+CD57+ T cells (not recorded which) from PBMCs. The receptor set was obtained from a human donor with aplastic anemia. Each CDR3 is given with its conserved first and last residue. D genes are given only for firm matches. Clone sizes are given selectively: once, few, many, or a class where the clone is expanded.

j_call cdr3_length d_call v_call clone_size cdr3_nt cdr3_aa
TRBJ2-2 17 - TRBV7-6 many TGTGCCAGCAGCTTAGATATACCCAAAGCGAACACCGGGGAGCTGTTTTTT CASSLDIPKANTGELFF
TRBJ2-7 13 - TRBV24-1 - TGTGCCACCGGAAAGGACAGCTCCTACGAGCAGTACTTC CATGKDSSYEQYF
TRBJ1-2 12 - TRBV20-1 once TGCAGCGCTCGAGGGAGCGCCTATGGCTACACCTTC CSARGSAYGYTF
TRBJ2-1 10 - TRBV20-1 few TGCAGTGCCAACTCCAATGAGCAGTTCTTC CSANSNEQFF
TRBJ1-1 17 TRBD1 TRBV28 - TGTGCCAGCAGTTTAAGCCGGGACAGGGGAAAACTTCCTGAAGCTTTCTTT CASSLSRDRGKLPEAFF
TRBJ1-5 14 TRBD1 TRBV9 - TGTGCCAGCAGCCCTCGACAGGGGATCGAGCCCCAGCATTTT CASSPRQGIEPQHF
TRBJ2-3 14 - TRBV6-4 many TGTGCCAGCAGTGACAGGGGGGACCGGGATACGCAGTATTTT CASSDRGDRDTQYF
TRBJ2-1 15 - TRBV7-9 many TGTGCCAGCAGCTTACCCCACTTTGGCACCAATGAGCAGTTCTTC CASSLPHFGTNEQFF
TRBJ2-3 14 - TRBV7-3 - TGTGCCAGCAGACCTGGACTAAACACAGATACGCAGTATTTT CASRPGLNTDTQYF
TRBJ1-1 13 - TRBV20-1 - TGCAGTGCTAGTTATTGGGGGGACACTGAAGCTTTCTTT CSASYWGDTEAFF
TRBJ2-1 13 TRBD2 TRBV20-1 many TGCAGTGCTAAAGCGGGGCCTATGGGTGAGCAGTTCTTC CSAKAGPMGEQFF
TRBJ1-3 16 - TRBV6-5 many TGTGCCAGCAGTTACTCGTTGATAGACTCTGGAAACACCATATATTTT CASSYSLIDSGNTIYF
TRBJ2-7 14 - TRBV12-3/TRBV12-4 - TGTGCTAGTGGTTTAGTCGGTCCGCCCTACGAGCAGTACTTC CASGLVGPPYEQYF
TRBJ2-3 12 - TRBV9 - TGTGCCAGCAGCTTAGAGGAGGATACGCAGTATTTT CASSLEEDTQYF
TRBJ1-6 15 - TRBV15 - TGTGCCACCAGCAGAGAGGGCTCTAGTAATTCACCCCTCCACTTT CATSREGSSNSPLHF
TRBJ2-7 14 - TRBV20-1 - TGCAGTGCTGTCCCAGCCGGGAGTCGACACGAGCAGTACTTC CSAVPAGSRHEQYF
TRBJ2-1 11 - TRBV12-3/TRBV12-4 many TGTGCCAGCATTAAACAGGGTTTGGAGTTCTTC CASIKQGLEFF
TRBJ2-7 12 - TRBV20-1 - TGCAGTGTCCCCGGGAGTTGCAACGAGCAGTACTTC CSVPGSCNEQYF
TRBJ1-1 14 TRBD1 TRBV9 many TGTGCCAGCAGCGTCGCAGGGGGGAACACTGAAGCTTTCTTT CASSVAGGNTEAFF
TRBJ2-2 16 TRBD1 TRBV7-7 - TGTGCCAGCAGCAGGGGGACAGGGGATTACACCGGGGAGCTGTTTTTT CASSRGTGDYTGELFF
TRBJ2-1 18 - TRBV20-1 many TGCAGTGCTAGAATATTCCCGGGGACGTCTAGCTCCTACAATGAGCAGTTCTTC CSARIFPGTSSSYNEQFF
TRBJ1-1 14 - TRBV5-1 - TGCGCCAACAGCCAGAGGGGGGGTTCCACTGAAGCTTTCTTT CANSQRGGSTEAFF
TRBJ2-1 14 - TRBV27 few TGTGCCAGCAGTTTCTCCAGGGGAGGCGATGAGCAGTTCTTC CASSFSRGGDEQFF
TRBJ2-3 12 - TRBV5-6 many TGTGCCAGCAGCTTAAAGAGGCATACGCAGTATTTT CASSLKRHTQYF
TRBJ2-1 16 - TRBV7-8 - TGTGCCAGCAGCCCCCGGGGGCAAAACTCCTACAATGAGCAGTTCTTC CASSPRGQNSYNEQFF
TRBJ2-7 15 - TRBV12-3/TRBV12-4 many TGTGCCAGCAGTGATGACTTCGACAATCCCTACGAGCAGTACTTC CASSDDFDNPYEQYF
TRBJ1-5 16 - TRBV19 - TGTGCCAGTAGTATTGGGCAGGGAAATAGCAATCAGCCCCAGCATTTT CASSIGQGNSNQPQHF
TRBJ2-1 14 - TRBV9 many TGTGCCAGCAGCGTCTTCTTCGGGGGCGATGAGCAGTTCTTC CASSVFFGGDEQFF
TRBJ2-1 14 TRBD2 TRBV7-3 many TGTGCCAGCAGCGAGCGGGGCTCCTACAATGAGCAGTTCTTC CASSERGSYNEQFF
TRBJ2-7 15 TRBD2 TRBV6-6 - TGTGCCAGCACTGGGACTAGCGGGACCACCTACGAGCAGTACTTC CASTGTSGTTYEQYF
TRBJ1-5 13 - TRBV24-1 - TGTGCCACCAGTCGGGCAGTCAATCAGCCCCAGCATTTT CATSRAVNQPQHF
TRBJ2-7 15 TRBD1 TRBV20-1 many TGCAGTGCTAGAGATCAGGGGACAGCAACCTACGAGCAGTACTTC CSARDQGTATYEQYF
TRBJ1-5 14 - TRBV27 - TGTGCCAGCAGTCAGGCAGGGACAAATCAGCCCCAGCATTTT CASSQAGTNQPQHF
TRBJ2-7 14 - TRBV10-2 - TGCGCCAGCAGTGAGTCGACAGACTCCTACGAGCAGTACTTC CASSESTDSYEQYF
TRBJ2-3 14 TRBD1 TRBV10-3 - TGTGCCATCAGCCGACAGGGGGGGTCGGATACGCAGTATTTT CAISRQGGSDTQYF
TRBJ2-7 12 - TRBV30 few TGTGCCCTCCAGGGGCGGATCTACGAGCAGTACTTC CALQGRIYEQYF
TRBJ1-5 14 TRBD1 TRBV10-3 - TGTGCCATCAGTTCCGGACAGGGCAATCAGCCCCAGCATTTT CAISSGQGNQPQHF
TRBJ2-1 14 - TRBV20-1 - TGCAGTGCTAGTCTGGCCCCACAGGGCAATGAGCAGTTCTTC CSASLAPQGNEQFF
TRBJ2-5 12 TRBD1 TRBV24-1 - TGTGCCATTGGGACAGGGAGTGAGACCCAGTACTTC CAIGTGSETQYF
TRBJ2-3 15 TRBD1 TRBV6-4 few TGTGCCAGCAGTGGGTCAACAGGGGGCACAGATACGCAGTATTTT CASSGSTGGTDTQYF
TRBJ1-6 14 - TRBV9 - TGTGCCAGCAATACGGAACAGGTCTTGTCACCCCTCCGCTTT CASNTEQVLSPLRF